The 19 T cell receptor beta chains below were found in one sample sequenced in a study of graft-versus-host responses after intestinal transplantation. Assay: immunoSEQ multiplex PCR; the TCRdb copy retains only in-frame clones and omits some. The sample has some 86,000 clones, about nine tenths seen once. These TCRs' antigens remain unknown. The material was unstimulated CD4+ T cells sorted from spleen or lymph node cells, obtained before intestinal transplant. These receptors all come from a human donor who received an intestinal transplant.

This chain links TRBV7-2 with TRBJ1-5; D is perhaps TRBD1 (5 bases). V dropped 0 bases and J dropped 0 bases, with 6 bases sitting between them. The CDR3 has 15 amino acids. Per the germline V gene, CDR1 is SGHTA and CDR2 is FQGNSA. The DNA of the CDR3 is TGTGCCAGCAGCTTAGCAGGGGCTAGCAATCAGCCCCAGCATTTT. This gives the protein CASSLAGASNQPQHF.

This sequence joins TRBV2 and TRBJ2-5; TRBD2 might be the D (7 bases). Germline CDR1 SNHLY, CDR2 FYNNEI. The CDR3 covers 16 residues. Deletions cut 3 bases from V and 3 bases from J, with 17 bases between. CDR3 amino acids: CASSDRVRGGEETQYF. In DNA form, the CDR3 reads TGTGCCAGCAGTGATAGGGTCCGAGGGGGGGAAGAGACCCAGTACTTC.

This clone was counted a single time. The V gene is TRBV14, the J gene TRBJ2-3, with 7 positions matching TRBD2. CDR1 and CDR2 from the germline V gene are SGHDN and FVKESK. The ends lost 4 bases at V and 0 bases at J; junction bases unmatched: 10. The CDR3 length is 17 residues. This chain's CDR3 is CASSLQPGGWSTDTQYF. CDR3 bases: TGTGCCAGCAGCCTACAGCCCGGGGGGTGGAGCACAGATACGCAGTATTTT.

The chain recombines TRBV4-3 with TRBJ2-4; 10 nucleotides match TRBD1. CDR3 length equals 14 residues. Trimming removed 5 bases from V and 6 bases from J; junction bases left unmatched: 4. Germline lookup yields CDR1 LGHNA and CDR2 YSLEER. The CDR3 nucleotides are TGCGCCAGCAGCGGACGGGACAGGGGAAACATTCAGTACTTC. Protein sequence: CASSGRDRGNIQYF.

The gene calls are TRBV28 and TRBJ1-1; D gene uncertain. From germline, CDR1 is MDHEN and CDR2 SYDVKM. Trimming stripped 7 bases from V and 10 bases from J, with 13 bases between. CDR3 length: 11 amino acids. The CDR3 sequence: CASISILGAFF. CDR3 coding DNA: TGTGCCAGCATCTCTATCCTCGGAGCTTTCTTT.

This clone has only one observation. The chain uses TRBV7-2 and TRBJ2-7; 7 bases map to TRBD1. The germline gives CDR1 SGHTA, CDR2 FQGNSA. This CDR3 comprises 13 residues. Trimming cost V 1 base and J 7 bases; bases outside gene matches: 4. The chain's CDR3 is CASSLGQGREQYF. CDR3 in DNA: TGTGCCAGCAGCTTAGGACAGGGAAGGGAGCAGTACTTC.

The J gene is TRBJ1-1, the V gene TRBV6-1, with TRBD1 as a possible D gene (5 bases). CDR1 is MNHNS, CDR2 SASEGT, per germline. This CDR3 has 11 amino acids. V shed 3 bases and J shed 9 bases, with 8 bases lying between them. As DNA, the CDR3 is TGTGCCAGCAGTGACGGACAACAAGCTTTCTTT. Its translation: CASSDGQQAFF.

This clone was detected a few times. The chain couples TRBV2 to TRBJ2-7; perhaps TRBD1 as D (5 bases). Germline V gives CDR1 SNHLY, CDR2 FYNNEI. The ends were cut back, 4 bases at V and 5 bases at J, with 18 bases in the middle. This CDR3 comprises 15 residues. As DNA, the CDR3 is TGTGCCAGCAGTGTTACCAGTCAGGGTGGCAACGAGCAGTACTTC. It is translated as CASSVTSQGGNEQYF.

V and J are TRBV5-8 and TRBJ1-2, with D possibly matching TRBD1 (6 bases). The CDR3 is 13 amino acids. Germline V gives CDR1 SGHTS, CDR2 YDEGEE. V dropped 2 bases and J dropped 4 bases, with 9 bases sitting between them. CDR3 sequence: CASSFRGAYGYTF. In DNA form, the CDR3 reads TGTGCCAGCAGCTTTCGGGGGGCCTATGGCTACACCTTC.

The chain employs TRBV19 and TRBJ1-6; perhaps TRBD1 as D (5 bases). Trimming removed 2 bases at V and 9 bases at J, with 17 bases between. Germline CDR1 is LNHDA and CDR2 is SQIVND (reference sequence). The CDR3 runs 16 residues. The CDR3 loop reads CASSINRQGTPSPLHF. DNA for the CDR3: TGTGCCAGTAGTATAAATCGTCAGGGAACCCCTTCACCCCTCCACTTT.

V is TRBV27 and J is TRBJ2-3; 12 nucleotides agree with TRBD2. J was trimmed by 2 bases and V by 6 bases; bases with no gene match: 6. This CDR3 contains 16 residues. Per the germline V gene, CDR1 is MNHEY and CDR2 is SMNVEV (reference sequence). The CDR3 spells CASSLGLAGYTDTQYF. The CDR3 region has the DNA TGTGCCAGCAGCCTAGGACTAGCGGGGTACACAGATACGCAGTATTTT.

The rearrangement links TRBV15 to TRBJ2-5; 14 positions match TRBD2. CDR1 is LNHNV, CDR2 YYDKDF, per germline (reference sequence). V shed 0 bases and J 5 bases; nucleotides not matched to a gene: 14. The CDR3 has 20 amino acids. The CDR3 spells CATSRELGLAGGSSMETQYF. In DNA form, the CDR3 reads TGTGCCACCAGCAGAGAACTTGGACTAGCGGGGGGATCGTCCATGGAGACCCAGTACTTC.

The V gene is TRBV4-1, the J gene TRBJ1-1, with 7 bases aligning to TRBD1. V gave up 3 bases and J gave up 4 bases; unmatched junction bases: 17. CDR1 is MGHRA, CDR2 YSYEKL, per germline. This CDR3 region has 18 residues. The CDR3 nucleotides are TGCGCCAGCAGCCACACTTGGGACAGAATTTTGAGTGGCACTGAAGCTTTCTTT. Translating it yields CASSHTWDRILSGTEAFF.

This clone showed up just once. The chain is built from TRBV7-2 and TRBJ1-2, with 10 bases fitting TRBD1. The CDR3 contains 16 residues. V lost 5 bases to trimming and J lost 4 bases; unmatched junction nucleotides: 10. Germline V CDR1 and CDR2: SGHTA, FQGNSA. CDR3 DNA: TGTGCCAGCAGCCCATATGTGACAGGGGGCGGCTATGGCTACACCTTC. It specifies CASSPYVTGGGYGYTF.

This clone has a single count. The sample contains more than one DNA sequence encoding this CDR3. The gene calls are TRBV5-6 and TRBJ2-2; 8 nucleotides agree with TRBD1. Per the germline V gene, CDR1 is SGHDT and CDR2 is YYEEEE. The CDR3 contains 18 residues. Trimming took 2 bases from V and 6 from J; bases not matched to a gene: 15. Here the CDR3 reads CASSFPRLAGGASGELFF. The DNA of the CDR3 is TGTGCCAGCAGCTTTCCACGTCTTGCAGGGGGCGCGTCCGGGGAGCTGTTTTTT.

This chain joins TRBV5-1 and TRBJ2-6; D is ambiguous. This CDR3 comprises 15 residues. V lost 4 bases and J lost 4, with 12 bases in between. Germline V lookup: CDR1 SGHRS, CDR2 YFSETQ. The CDR3 sequence is CASSETARGANVLTF. In DNA form, the CDR3 reads TGCGCCAGCAGCGAGACGGCGAGGGGGGCCAACGTCCTGACTTTC.

The chain joins TRBV14 to TRBJ1-6, with 9 positions matching TRBD1. Per the germline V gene, CDR1 is SGHDN and CDR2 is FVKESK. The CDR3 is made up of 14 amino acids. V gave up 6 bases and J gave up 7 bases; unmatched junction bases: 4. In DNA, the CDR3 is TGTGCCAGCAGTCCGGACAGGGGAAATTCACCCCTCCACTTT. Amino acids: CASSPDRGNSPLHF.

The chain has TRBV6-6 and TRBJ1-3, with TRBD1 identical over 8 bases. Unmatched junction bases numbered 4, after V lost 5 bases and J lost 4 bases. The CDR3 covers 14 residues. Germline lookup yields CDR1 MNHNY and CDR2 SVGAGI (reference sequence). The CDR3 region is CASSRGTGGNTIYF. CDR3 DNA: TGTGCCAGCAGTCGCGGGACAGGCGGAAACACCATATATTTT.

The chain employs TRBV10-3 and TRBJ2-7; the D is unclear. Germline CDR1 ENHRY, CDR2 SYGVKD. The CDR3 is made up of 13 amino acids. The V end lost 0 bases, the J end lost 4 bases, and 7 bases lay between the germline ends. The CDR3 region is CAISESRLYEQYF. The CDR3 DNA sequence: TGTGCCATCAGTGAGTCGAGACTTTACGAGCAGTACTTC.